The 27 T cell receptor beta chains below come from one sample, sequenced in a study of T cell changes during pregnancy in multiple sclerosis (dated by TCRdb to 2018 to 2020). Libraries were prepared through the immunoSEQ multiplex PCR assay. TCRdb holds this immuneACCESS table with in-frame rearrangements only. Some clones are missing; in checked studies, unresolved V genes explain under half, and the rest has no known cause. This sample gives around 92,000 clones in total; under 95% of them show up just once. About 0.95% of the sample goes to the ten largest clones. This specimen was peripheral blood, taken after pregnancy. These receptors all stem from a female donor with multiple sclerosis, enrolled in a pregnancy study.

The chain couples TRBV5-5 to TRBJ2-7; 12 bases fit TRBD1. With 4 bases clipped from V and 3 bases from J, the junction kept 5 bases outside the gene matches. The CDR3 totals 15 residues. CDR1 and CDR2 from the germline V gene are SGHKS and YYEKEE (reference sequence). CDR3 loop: CASSDGTGGIYEQYF. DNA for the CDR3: TGTGCCAGCAGCGACGGGACAGGGGGCATCTACGAGCAGTACTTC.

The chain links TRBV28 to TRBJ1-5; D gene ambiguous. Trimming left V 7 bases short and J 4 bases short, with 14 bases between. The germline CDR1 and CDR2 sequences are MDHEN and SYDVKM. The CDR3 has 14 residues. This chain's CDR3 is CASITRRGNQPQHF. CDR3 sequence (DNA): TGTGCCAGCATCACGCGGCGGGGAAATCAGCCCCAGCATTTT.

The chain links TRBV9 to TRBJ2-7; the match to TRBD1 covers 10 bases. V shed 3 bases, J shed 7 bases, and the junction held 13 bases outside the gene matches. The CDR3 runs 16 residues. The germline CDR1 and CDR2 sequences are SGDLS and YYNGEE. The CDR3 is CASSAGPSDRGFEQYF. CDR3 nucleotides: TGTGCCAGCAGCGCGGGCCCTTCGGACAGGGGGTTTGAGCAGTACTTC.

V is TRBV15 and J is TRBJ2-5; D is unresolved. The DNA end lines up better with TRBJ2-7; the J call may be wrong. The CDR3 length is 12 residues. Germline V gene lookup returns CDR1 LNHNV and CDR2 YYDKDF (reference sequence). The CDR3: CATSSGTYEQYF. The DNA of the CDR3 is TGTGCCACCAGCAGCGGTACCTACGAGCAGTACTTC.

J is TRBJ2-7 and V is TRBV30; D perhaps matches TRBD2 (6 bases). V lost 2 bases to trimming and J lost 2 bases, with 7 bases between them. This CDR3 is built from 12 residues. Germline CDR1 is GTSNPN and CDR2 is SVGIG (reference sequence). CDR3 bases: TGTGCCTGGAGTCCGGGGGCCTACGAGCAGTACTTC. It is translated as CAWSPGAYEQYF.

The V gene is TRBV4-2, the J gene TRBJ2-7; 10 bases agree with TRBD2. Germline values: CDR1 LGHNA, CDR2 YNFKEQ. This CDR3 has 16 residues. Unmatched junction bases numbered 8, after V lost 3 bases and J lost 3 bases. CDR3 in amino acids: CASSHFEGLASYEQYF. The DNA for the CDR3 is TGTGCCAGCAGCCACTTCGAGGGACTAGCGAGCTACGAGCAGTACTTC.

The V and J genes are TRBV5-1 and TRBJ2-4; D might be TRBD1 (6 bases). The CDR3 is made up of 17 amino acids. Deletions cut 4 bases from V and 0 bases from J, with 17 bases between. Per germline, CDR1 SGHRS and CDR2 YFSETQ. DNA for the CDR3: TGCGCCAGCAGCCTGGATACAGGGTTTTTAGCCAAAAACATTCAGTACTTC. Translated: CASSLDTGFLAKNIQYF.

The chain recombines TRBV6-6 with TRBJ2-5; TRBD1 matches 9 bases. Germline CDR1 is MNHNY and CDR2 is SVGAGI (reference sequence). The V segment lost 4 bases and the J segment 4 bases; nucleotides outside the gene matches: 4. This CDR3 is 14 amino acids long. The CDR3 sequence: CASSFRQGGETQYF. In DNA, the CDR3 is TGTGCCAGCAGTTTTAGACAGGGGGGAGAGACCCAGTACTTC.

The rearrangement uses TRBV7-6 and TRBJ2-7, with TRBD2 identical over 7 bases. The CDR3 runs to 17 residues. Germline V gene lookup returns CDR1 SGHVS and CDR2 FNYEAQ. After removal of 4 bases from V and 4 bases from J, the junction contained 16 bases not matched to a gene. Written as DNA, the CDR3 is TGTGCCAGCAGCTATTCTAGCGGAGCCTCCATTTTTTACGAGCAGTACTTC. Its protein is CASSYSSGASIFYEQYF. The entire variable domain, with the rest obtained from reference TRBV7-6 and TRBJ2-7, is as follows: GAGVSQSPRYKVTKRGQDVALRCDPISGHVSLYWYRQALGQGPEFLTYFNYEAQQDKSGLPNDRFSAERPEGSISTLTIQRTEQRDSAMYRCASSYSSGASIFYEQYFGPGTRLTVT.

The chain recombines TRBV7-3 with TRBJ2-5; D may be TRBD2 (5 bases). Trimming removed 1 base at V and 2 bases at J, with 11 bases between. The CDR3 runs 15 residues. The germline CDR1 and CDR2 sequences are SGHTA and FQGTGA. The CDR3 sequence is CASSLMGGSQETQYF. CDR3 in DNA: TGTGCCAGCAGCTTAATGGGCGGGTCTCAAGAGACCCAGTACTTC.

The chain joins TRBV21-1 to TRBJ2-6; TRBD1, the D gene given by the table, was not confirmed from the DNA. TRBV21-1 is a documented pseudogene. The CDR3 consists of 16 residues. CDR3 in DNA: TGTGCCAGCAGCAAAGGTAACAGGGCTGGGGCCAACGTCCTGACTTTC. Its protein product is CASSKGNRAGANVLTF.

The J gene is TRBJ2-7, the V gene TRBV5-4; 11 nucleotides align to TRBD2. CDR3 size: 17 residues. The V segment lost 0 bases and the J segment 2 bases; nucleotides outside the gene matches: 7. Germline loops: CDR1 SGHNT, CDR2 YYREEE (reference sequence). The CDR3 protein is CASSLATSGALAYEQYF. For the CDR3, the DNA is TGTGCCAGCAGCTTGGCGACTAGCGGGGCACTAGCCTACGAGCAGTACTTC.

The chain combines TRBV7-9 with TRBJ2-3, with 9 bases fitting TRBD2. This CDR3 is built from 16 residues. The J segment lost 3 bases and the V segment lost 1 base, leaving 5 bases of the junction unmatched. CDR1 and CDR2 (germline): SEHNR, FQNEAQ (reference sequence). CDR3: CASSLDPAGGTDTQYF. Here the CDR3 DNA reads TGTGCCAGCAGCTTAGATCCAGCGGGGGGTACAGATACGCAGTATTTT. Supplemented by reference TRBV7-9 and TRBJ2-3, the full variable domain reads DTGVSQNPRHKITKRGQNVTFRCDPISEHNRLYWYRQTLGQGPEFLTYFQNEAQLEKSRLLSDRFSAERPKGSFSTLEIQRTEQGDSAMYLCASSLDPAGGTDTQYFGPGTRLTVL.

CDR3 loop: CASSSEPTYGYTF. The CDR3 DNA follows: TGTGCCAGCAGTTCTGAACCGACTTATGGCTACACCTTC. The chain employs TRBV5-6 and TRBJ1-2, with D unresolved. The V gene lost 5 bases and the J gene lost 5 bases, with 13 bases spanning the gap. CDR3 length: 13 amino acids. Germline values: CDR1 SGHDT, CDR2 YYEEEE.

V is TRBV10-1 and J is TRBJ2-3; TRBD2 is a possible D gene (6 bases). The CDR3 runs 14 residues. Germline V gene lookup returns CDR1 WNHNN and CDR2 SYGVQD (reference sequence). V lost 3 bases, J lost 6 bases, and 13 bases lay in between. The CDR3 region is CASSDFGSADTQYF. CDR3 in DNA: TGCGCCAGCAGTGATTTCGGGAGTGCGGATACGCAGTATTTT.

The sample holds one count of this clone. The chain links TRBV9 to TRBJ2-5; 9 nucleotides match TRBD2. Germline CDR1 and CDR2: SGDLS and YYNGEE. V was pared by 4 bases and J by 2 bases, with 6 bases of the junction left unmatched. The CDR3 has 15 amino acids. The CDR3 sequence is CASSHSLAGQETQYF. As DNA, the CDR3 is TGTGCCAGCAGCCATTCTCTAGCGGGACAAGAGACCCAGTACTTC.

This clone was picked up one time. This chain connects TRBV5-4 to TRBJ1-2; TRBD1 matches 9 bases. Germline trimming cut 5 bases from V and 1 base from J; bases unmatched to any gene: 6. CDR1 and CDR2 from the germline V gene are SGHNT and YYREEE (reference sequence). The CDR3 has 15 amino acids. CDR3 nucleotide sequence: TGTGCCAGCAGGACCCAGACAGGGGGTAACTATGGCTACACCTTC. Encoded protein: CASRTQTGGNYGYTF. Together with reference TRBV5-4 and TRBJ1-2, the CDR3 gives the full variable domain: ETGVTQSPTHLIKTRGQQVTLRCSSQSGHNTVSWYQQALGQGPQFIFQYYREEENGRGNFPPRFSGLQFPNYSSELNVNALELDDSALYLCASRTQTGGNYGYTFGSGTRLTVV.

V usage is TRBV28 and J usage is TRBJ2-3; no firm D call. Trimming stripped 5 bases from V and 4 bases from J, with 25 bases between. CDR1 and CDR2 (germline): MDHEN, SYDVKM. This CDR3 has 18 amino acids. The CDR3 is CASSATQLGQFGSDTQYF. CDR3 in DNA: TGTGCCAGCAGTGCAACCCAGTTGGGCCAATTTGGTTCAGATACGCAGTATTTT.

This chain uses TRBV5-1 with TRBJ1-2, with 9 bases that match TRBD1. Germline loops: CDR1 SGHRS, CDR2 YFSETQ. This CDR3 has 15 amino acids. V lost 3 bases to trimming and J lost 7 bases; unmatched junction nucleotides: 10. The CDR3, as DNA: TGCGCCAGCAGCTCCGGAACCGGGACAGGGTTTGGCTACACCTTC. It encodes CASSSGTGTGFGYTF. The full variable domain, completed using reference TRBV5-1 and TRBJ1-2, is KAGVTQTPRYLIKTRGQQVTLSCSPISGHRSVSWYQQTPGQGLQFLFEYFSETQRNKGNFPGRFSGRQFSNSRSEMNVSTLELGDSALYLCASSSGTGTGFGYTFGSGTRLTVV.

DNA for the CDR3: TGTGCCAGCAGCCCGGCGACAGGCCCGGCCTACGAGCAGTACTTC. As protein: CASSPATGPAYEQYF. The chain joins TRBV11-2 to TRBJ2-7, with D perhaps TRBD1 (6 bases). V was cut by 5 bases and J by 2 bases, with 16 bases left in between. This CDR3 comprises 15 residues. Germline loops: CDR1 SGHAT, CDR2 FQNNGV.

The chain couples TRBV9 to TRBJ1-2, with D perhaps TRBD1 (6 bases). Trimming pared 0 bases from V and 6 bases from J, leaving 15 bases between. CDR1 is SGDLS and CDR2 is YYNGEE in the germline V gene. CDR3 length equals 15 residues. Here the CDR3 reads CASSVATGQGNGYTF. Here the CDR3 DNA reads TGTGCCAGCAGCGTAGCTACAGGGCAGGGGAATGGCTACACCTTC.

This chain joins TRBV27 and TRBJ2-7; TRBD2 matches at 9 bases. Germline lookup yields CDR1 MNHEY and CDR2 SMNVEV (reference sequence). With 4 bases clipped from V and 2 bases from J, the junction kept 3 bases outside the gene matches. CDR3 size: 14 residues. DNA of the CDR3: TGTGCCAGCAGTTCCGGGACTAGCACCTACGAGCAGTACTTC. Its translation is CASSSGTSTYEQYF.

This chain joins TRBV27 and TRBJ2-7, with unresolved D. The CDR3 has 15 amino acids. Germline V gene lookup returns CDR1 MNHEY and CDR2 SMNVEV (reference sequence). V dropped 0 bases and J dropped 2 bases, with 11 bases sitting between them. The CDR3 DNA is TGTGCCAGCAGTTTATCTGGCAGGTTAACCTACGAGCAGTACTTC. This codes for CASSLSGRLTYEQYF.

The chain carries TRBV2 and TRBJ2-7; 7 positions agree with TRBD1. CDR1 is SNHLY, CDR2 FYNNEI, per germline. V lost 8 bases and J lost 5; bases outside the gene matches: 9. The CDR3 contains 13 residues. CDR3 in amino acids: CASRERGPDEQYF. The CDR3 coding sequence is TGTGCCAGCCGCGAGAGGGGGCCGGACGAGCAGTACTTC.

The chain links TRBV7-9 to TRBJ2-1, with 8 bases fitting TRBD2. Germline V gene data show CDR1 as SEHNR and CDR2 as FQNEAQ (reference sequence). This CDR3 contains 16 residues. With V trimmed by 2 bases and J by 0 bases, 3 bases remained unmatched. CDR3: CASSLRRGDSYNEQFF. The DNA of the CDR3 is TGTGCCAGCAGCTTAAGGCGGGGGGACTCCTACAATGAGCAGTTCTTC.

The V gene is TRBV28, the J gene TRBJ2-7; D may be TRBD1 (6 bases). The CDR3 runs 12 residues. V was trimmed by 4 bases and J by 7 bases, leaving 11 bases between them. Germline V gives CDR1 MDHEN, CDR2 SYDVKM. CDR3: CASSYTGYEQYF. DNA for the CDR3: TGTGCCAGCAGTTATACAGGGTATGAGCAGTACTTC.

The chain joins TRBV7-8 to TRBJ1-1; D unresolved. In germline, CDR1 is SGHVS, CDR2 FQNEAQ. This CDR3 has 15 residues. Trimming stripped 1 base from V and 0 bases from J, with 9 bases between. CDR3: CASSLDTQLNTEAFF. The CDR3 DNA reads TGTGCCAGCAGCTTAGATACTCAATTGAACACTGAAGCTTTCTTT.